This TCR beta chain was sequenced in a study of shared clonotypes between healthy human individuals. About the study: Sampling drew on donors who were a couple of women and a few men aged 18 to 49. Notes on the study in general: Donor clonotype sharing was expected to depend on sequencing depth.

The investigators split CD4+ cells into a CD45RA+ naive subset and a CD45RA-negative memory subset. Comments on this clone: The antigen is unknown. Other nucleotide sequences in the sample specify the same CDR3.

Method: immunoSEQ multiplex PCR; TCRdb's copy keeps in-frame clones and lacks some. Among 2,100,000 or so clones, 90% to 97% were seen once, and the ten largest hold roughly 0.13%. The V gene's germline CDR1 is ENHRY and CDR2 SYGVKD. The CDR3 length is 12 residues. V gave up 10 bases and J gave up 7 bases, with 13 bases separating them. This rearrangement joins TRBV10-3 to TRBJ1-4; maybe TRBD1 (5 bases). Sequencing was performed on naive CD4+ T cells sorted from blood. Subset defined: CD45RA+ positively selected. The clonotype originates from a man between 18 and 35 years old in good health. CDR3 sequence reads: CATGTGGEKLFF. CDR3 nucleotide sequence: TGTGCCACCGGGACCGGTGGTGAAAAACTGTTTTTT.